The 25 T cell receptor beta chains reported below all come from one sample, sequenced in a study of cytomegalovirus exposure and HLA in healthy donors. It was with 60 Vbeta and 13 Jbeta primers that the PCR ran. The repertoire was sequenced with immunoSEQ multiplex PCR; TCRdb's copy has only in-frame clones and lacks some. The sample lists around 67,000 clones; 55% to 70% were seen once. Sequencing was performed on PBMCs. The receptors derive from a woman aged 50 to 60 in good health and CMV-seronegative.

This clone was counted at least ten times. This chain joins TRBV7-2 and TRBJ2-3; D uncertain. CDR1 and CDR2 from the germline V gene are SGHTA and FQGNSA. The CDR3 is 15 residues long. V dropped 5 bases and J dropped 1 base, with 13 bases sitting between them. The CDR3 bases are TGTGCCAGCAGCGTATTCCCCCGGGGCACAGATACGCAGTATTTT. Its protein product is CASSVFPRGTDTQYF.

This clone was detected a few times. The chain links TRBV5-1 to TRBJ2-3; 10 bases are a match to TRBD1. Germline CDR1 SGHRS, CDR2 YFSETQ. This CDR3 is 15 amino acids long. V shed 4 bases, J shed 2 bases, and the junction held 4 bases outside the gene matches. CDR3: CASSQDRGITDTQYF. The CDR3 coding sequence is TGCGCCAGCAGCCAGGACAGGGGGATCACAGATACGCAGTATTTT.

V gene TRBV29-1 combines with J gene TRBJ2-7; weak D call: TRBD1 (7 bases). This CDR3 region has 15 residues. Trimming removed 4 bases from V and 4 bases from J, with 20 bases in between. The germline V gene has CDR1 SQVTM and CDR2 ANQGSEA. CDR3 sequence reads: CSVVLQGGLRYEQYF. The CDR3 DNA is TGCAGCGTTGTTCTTCAGGGGGGATTGAGATACGAGCAGTACTTC.

Comment on this clone: The junction departs from germline at one end; a sequencing error may be responsible. The V gene is TRBV4-2, the J gene TRBJ2-7; 7 bases align to TRBD1. The germline gives CDR1 LGHNA, CDR2 YNFKEQ. The CDR3 extends over 15 amino acids. CDR3 in amino acids: CASSQEGYGTDPRSF. DNA of the CDR3: TGTGCCAGCAGCCAAGAGGGTTATGGGACAGACCCCCGGTCCTTC.

The chain couples TRBV4-3 to TRBJ1-2, with 7 nucleotides matching TRBD1. Germline lookup yields CDR1 LGHNA and CDR2 YSLEER. The CDR3 runs 13 residues. Germline trimming cut 6 bases from V and 2 bases from J; bases unmatched to any gene: 3. The CDR3 DNA reads TGCGCCAGCAGTAAGGGGGCAAACTATGGCTACACCTTC. Protein: CASSKGANYGYTF.

In its sample, this clone was seen a few times. The V call is TRBV6-5, the J call TRBJ1-2, with D hard to call. CDR3 length equals 13 residues. The V end was cut by 2 bases, the J end by 3 bases, with 7 bases between. Germline-derived CDR1 and CDR2 are MNHEY and SVGAGI. The CDR3 is CASSYDIYYGYTF. CDR3 nucleotides: TGTGCCAGCAGTTACGACATATACTATGGCTACACCTTC.

This sequence joins TRBV4-3 and TRBJ2-5; 9 bases are shared with TRBD1. CDR1 is LGHNA and CDR2 is YSLEER in the germline V gene. The CDR3 loop spans 14 amino acids. The J segment lost 5 bases and the V segment lost 4 bases, leaving 5 bases of the junction unmatched. CDR3 in amino acids: CASSPGQGGETQYF. Written as DNA, the CDR3 is TGCGCCAGCAGCCCGGGACAGGGAGGGGAGACCCAGTACTTC.

The J gene is TRBJ1-2, the V gene TRBV7-3; D gene ambiguous. The CDR3 sequence is 15 residues long. The germline V gene has CDR1 SGHTA and CDR2 FQGTGA. Trimming shortened V by 1 base and J by 4 bases, and 13 bases separated the two germline ends. The chain's CDR3 is CASSLRAGSGYGYTF. CDR3 nucleotide sequence: TGTGCCAGCAGCTTAAGGGCGGGGTCTGGCTATGGCTACACCTTC.

V gene TRBV7-2 combines with J gene TRBJ2-1; the D gene is possibly TRBD2 (6 bases). The CDR3 loop spans 15 amino acids. The V end lost 5 bases, the J end lost 3 bases, and 14 bases lay between the germline ends. CDR1 SGHTA and CDR2 FQGNSA come from the germline V gene. CDR3 protein: CASSTGSWGYNEQFF. The CDR3 bases are TGTGCCAGCAGCACCGGGAGTTGGGGCTACAATGAGCAGTTCTTC.

The chain joins TRBV7-2 to TRBJ2-7, with 10 bases aligning to TRBD2. The ends lost 2 bases at V and 6 bases at J; junction bases unmatched: 4. The CDR3 loop spans 14 amino acids. Germline assignment: CDR1 SGHTA and CDR2 FQGNSA. The CDR3 sequence: CASSLTSGKGEQYF. In nucleotides, the CDR3 is TGTGCCAGCAGCTTAACTAGCGGGAAAGGCGAGCAGTACTTC.

The chain couples TRBV28 to TRBJ2-7; 7 bases line up with TRBD1. This CDR3 has 16 amino acids. The J segment lost 0 bases and the V segment lost 4 bases, leaving 9 bases of the junction unmatched. The germline gives CDR1 MDHEN, CDR2 SYDVKM. Written as DNA, the CDR3 is TGTGCCAGCAGTTCCCCGAGGGGGCCTAGCTCCTACGAGCAGTACTTC. This gives the protein CASSSPRGPSSYEQYF.

In its sample, this clone was seen once. The V and J genes are TRBV7-3 and TRBJ2-7; D is perhaps TRBD2 (6 bases). V gave up 11 bases and J gave up 7 bases, with 36 bases separating them. CDR1 SGHTA and CDR2 FQGTGA come from the germline V gene. The CDR3 covers 18 residues. The DNA for the CDR3 is TGTGCCCCCCTGGGGGATGGAGGGTTGGCTCATCTAACCGGGGAGCAGTACTTC. Amino acid sequence: CAPLGDGGLAHLTGEQYF.

The chain employs TRBV7-3 and TRBJ2-7, with 8 bases lining up with TRBD2. The V gene end was trimmed by 3 bases and the J gene end by 4 bases; junction bases not matched to a gene: 8. The CDR3 has 15 residues. Germline lookup yields CDR1 SGHTA and CDR2 FQGTGA. The CDR3 DNA is TGTGCCAGCAGCTTCACCGGACTAGCTCTGTACGAGCAGTACTTC. It encodes CASSFTGLALYEQYF.

The gene calls are TRBV29-1 and TRBJ2-4, with 7 bases that match TRBD1. Trimming at V came to 7 bases and at J to 4 bases, leaving 10 bases not matched to a gene. There are 14 residues in the CDR3. Germline CDR1 is SQVTM and CDR2 is ANQGSEA. CDR3 DNA: TGCAGCGCCCTCTCCGGGACAGCGAAAAACATTCAGTACTTC. Translation: CSALSGTAKNIQYF.

This clone has more than one count but fewer than ten. J is TRBJ2-2 and V is TRBV14; the match to TRBD1 covers 9 bases. Per the germline V gene, CDR1 is SGHDN and CDR2 is FVKESK. V was pared by 4 bases and J by 5 bases, with 11 bases of the junction left unmatched. This CDR3 region has 17 residues. This CDR3 reads CASSRLTGGGGTGELFF. The DNA for the CDR3 is TGTGCCAGCAGCCGACTAACAGGGGGCGGAGGGACCGGGGAGCTGTTTTTT.

This clone appeared a few times. The rearrangement uses TRBV29-1 and TRBJ2-7; TRBD2 matches 10 bases. CDR3 size: 15 residues. Germline trimming cut 4 bases from V and 4 bases from J; bases unmatched to any gene: 10. The germline V gene encodes CDR1 SQVTM and CDR2 ANQGSEA. DNA of the CDR3: TGCAGCGTTGTTCGAGTGGCTAGCGGGAGTTACGAGCAGTACTTC. This translates into CSVVRVASGSYEQYF.

This chain joins TRBV28 and TRBJ1-6; D is perhaps TRBD1 (5 bases). The CDR3 runs to 13 residues. The germline V gene encodes CDR1 MDHEN and CDR2 SYDVKM. Trimming took 6 bases from V and 6 from J, leaving 9 bases between them. The CDR3 DNA reads as TGTGCCAGCAGGGAGACAGCTAATTCACCCCTCCACTTT. This encodes CASRETANSPLHF.

This chain links TRBV30 with TRBJ1-5; TRBD1 matches at 8 bases. This CDR3 is built from 14 residues. With 5 bases clipped from V and 7 bases from J, the junction kept 10 bases outside the gene matches. Germline V gene data show CDR1 as GTSNPN and CDR2 as SVGIG (reference sequence). For the CDR3, the DNA is TGTGCCTGGCAGCGGACAGGGTTGAACCAGCCCCAGCATTTT. This translates into CAWQRTGLNQPQHF.

In its sample, this clone was seen a few times. V gene TRBV11-3 combines with J gene TRBJ1-1, with 8 positions matching TRBD1. Trimming took 1 base from V and 1 from J; bases not matched to a gene: 2. The germline gives CDR1 SGHNT, CDR2 YENEEA. This CDR3 is 15 amino acids long. CDR3: CASSLGTGRNTEAFF. As DNA, the CDR3 is TGTGCCAGCAGCTTAGGGACAGGGAGGAACACTGAAGCTTTCTTT.

J is TRBJ1-4 and V is TRBV2; D gene unclear. Germline values: CDR1 SNHLY, CDR2 FYNNEI. V was trimmed by 3 bases and J by 0 bases, leaving 11 bases between them. The CDR3 length is 16 residues. CDR3 coding DNA: TGTGCCAGCAGTGAGGTGGGAGCGGCAACTAATGAAAAACTGTTTTTT. It is translated as CASSEVGAATNEKLFF. The variable domain in full, with the rest retrieved from reference TRBV2 and TRBJ1-4, is EPEVTQTPSHQVTQMGQEVILRCVPISNHLYFYWYRQILGQKVEFLVSFYNNEISEKSEIFDDQFSVERPDGSNFTLKIRSTKLEDSAMYFCASSEVGAATNEKLFFGSGTQLSVL.

Comments on this clone: The junction and the germline gene differ at one end; a read error may be behind it. This chain connects TRBV18 to TRBJ2-7; 10 bases map to TRBD2. Germline CDR1 reads KGHSH; CDR2 reads LQKENI. CDR3 length equals 16 residues. CDR3 DNA sequence: TGTGCCAGCTCACCAAACAGCGGGAGGGCCTCCAACGAGCAGTACTTC. It yields the protein CASSPNSGRASNEQYF.

This clone was counted only a few times. The J gene is TRBJ2-3, the V gene TRBV6-1; unclear D gene. In germline, CDR1 is MNHNS, CDR2 SASEGT. V gave up 4 bases and J gave up 2 bases, with 16 bases separating them. The length of the CDR3 is 16 residues. CDR3 region: CASSVLAAALTDTQYF. In nucleotides, the CDR3 is TGTGCCAGCAGTGTCCTGGCGGCAGCACTCACAGATACGCAGTATTTT.

This chain joins TRBV27 and TRBJ1-1, with a tentative D call TRBD1 (6 bases). Per the germline V gene, CDR1 is MNHEY and CDR2 is SMNVEV (reference sequence). V lost 2 bases and J lost 0, with 7 bases in between. The CDR3 sequence is 14 residues long. CDR3 nucleotides: TGTGCCAGCAGTTTAGGGACATTGAACACTGAAGCTTTCTTT. Protein product: CASSLGTLNTEAFF.

This chain uses TRBV6-5 with TRBJ1-2; possibly TRBD1 for D (5 bases). Germline-derived CDR1 and CDR2 are MNHEY and SVGAGI. The CDR3 extends over 12 amino acids. Trimming removed 7 bases at V and 4 bases at J, with 10 bases between. The CDR3 spells CASTLGGYGYTF. In nucleotides, the CDR3 is TGTGCCAGCACCCTCGGGGGCTATGGCTACACCTTC.

This clone showed up just a few times. J is TRBJ2-1 and V is TRBV9, with a possible D match to TRBD1 (5 bases). V dropped 0 bases and J dropped 2 bases, with 12 bases sitting between them. Per the germline V gene, CDR1 is SGDLS and CDR2 is YYNGEE. CDR3 length equals 16 residues. The CDR3 DNA sequence: TGTGCCAGCAGCGTAGGGCTAGAAGGGGCCTACAATGAGCAGTTCTTC. Translation gives CASSVGLEGAYNEQFF.